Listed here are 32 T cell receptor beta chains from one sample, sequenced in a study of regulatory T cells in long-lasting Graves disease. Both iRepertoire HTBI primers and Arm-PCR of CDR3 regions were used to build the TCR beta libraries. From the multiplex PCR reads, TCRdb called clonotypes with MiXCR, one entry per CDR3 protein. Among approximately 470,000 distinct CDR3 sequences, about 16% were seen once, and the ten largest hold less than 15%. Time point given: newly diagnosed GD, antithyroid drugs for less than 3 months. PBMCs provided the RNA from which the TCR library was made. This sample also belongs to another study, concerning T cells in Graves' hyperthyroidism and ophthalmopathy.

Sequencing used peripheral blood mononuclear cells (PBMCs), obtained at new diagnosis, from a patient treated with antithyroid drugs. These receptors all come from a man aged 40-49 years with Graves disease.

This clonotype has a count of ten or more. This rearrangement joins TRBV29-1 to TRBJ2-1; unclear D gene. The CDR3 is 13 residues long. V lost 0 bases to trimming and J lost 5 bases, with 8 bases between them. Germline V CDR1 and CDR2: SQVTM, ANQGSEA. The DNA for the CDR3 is TGCAGCGTTGAAGAGGGGTTACACAATGAGCAGTTCTTC. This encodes CSVEEGLHNEQFF.

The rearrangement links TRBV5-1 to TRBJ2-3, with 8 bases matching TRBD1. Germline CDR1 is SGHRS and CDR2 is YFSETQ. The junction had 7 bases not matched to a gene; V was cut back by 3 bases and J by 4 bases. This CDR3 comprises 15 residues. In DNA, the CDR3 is TGCGCCAGCAGCTCGCTGCAGGGGGCACCAGATACGCAGTATTTT. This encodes CASSSLQGAPDTQYF.

The CDR3 bases are TGCGCCAGCAGCCAAGGAGTCGGACAGGGGTCTGTGCAGTACTTC. It translates to CASSQGVGQGSVQYF. J is TRBJ2-7 and V is TRBV4-1, with 9 bases aligning to TRBD1. With 1 base clipped from V and 9 bases from J, the junction kept 10 bases outside the gene matches. Germline V gives CDR1 MGHRA, CDR2 YSYEKL. The CDR3 contains 15 residues.

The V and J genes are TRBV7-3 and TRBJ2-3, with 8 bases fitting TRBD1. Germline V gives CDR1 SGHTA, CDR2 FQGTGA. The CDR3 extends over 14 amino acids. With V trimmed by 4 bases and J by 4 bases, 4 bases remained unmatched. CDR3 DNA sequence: TGTGCCAGCAGCTCAGGGGGCGCGTCAGATACGCAGTATTTT. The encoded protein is CASSSGGASDTQYF. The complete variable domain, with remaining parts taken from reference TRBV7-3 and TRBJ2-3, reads GAGVSQTPSNKVTEKGKYVELRCDPISGHTALYWYRQSLGQGPEFLIYFQGTGAADDSGLPNDRFFAVRPEGSVSTLKIQRTERGDSAVYLCASSSGGASDTQYFGPGTRLTVL.

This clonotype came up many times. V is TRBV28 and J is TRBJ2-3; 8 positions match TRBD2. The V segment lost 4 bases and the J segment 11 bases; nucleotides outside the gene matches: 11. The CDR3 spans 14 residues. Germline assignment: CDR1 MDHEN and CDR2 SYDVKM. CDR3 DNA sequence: TGTGCCAGCAGTTCACCGGGACTAGGGATTGGGCAGTATTTT. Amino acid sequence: CASSSPGLGIGQYF.

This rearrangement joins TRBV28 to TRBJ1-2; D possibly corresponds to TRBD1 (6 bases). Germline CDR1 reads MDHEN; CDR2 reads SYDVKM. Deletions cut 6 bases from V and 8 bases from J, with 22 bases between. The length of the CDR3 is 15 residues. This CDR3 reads CASRSYSGGGRGYTF. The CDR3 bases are TGTGCCAGCAGATCCTATAGCGGGGGGGGCAGGGGCTACACCTTC.

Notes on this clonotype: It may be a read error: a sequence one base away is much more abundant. The CDR3, as DNA: TGTGCCAGCAACCAAAGGGATACGCAGTATTTT. Protein: CASNQRDTQYF. This chain connects TRBV11-2 to TRBJ2-3; no clear D. Trimming removed 7 bases at V and 6 bases at J, with 8 bases between. Germline lookup yields CDR1 SGHAT and CDR2 FQNNGV. This CDR3 comprises 11 residues.

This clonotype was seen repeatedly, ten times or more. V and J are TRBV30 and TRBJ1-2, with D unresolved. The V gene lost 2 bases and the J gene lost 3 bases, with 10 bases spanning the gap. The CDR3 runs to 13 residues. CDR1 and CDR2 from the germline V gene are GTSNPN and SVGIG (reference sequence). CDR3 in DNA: TGTGCCTGGAGTTATAAGCGGGACTATGGCTACACCTTC. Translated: CAWSYKRDYGYTF.

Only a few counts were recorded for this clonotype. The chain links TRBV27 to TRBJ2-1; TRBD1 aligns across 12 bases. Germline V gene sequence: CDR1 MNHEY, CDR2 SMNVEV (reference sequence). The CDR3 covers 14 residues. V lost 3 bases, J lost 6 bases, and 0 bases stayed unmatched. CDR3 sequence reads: CASSLGQGANEQFF. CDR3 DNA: TGTGCCAGCAGTTTGGGACAGGGGGCCAATGAGCAGTTCTTC.

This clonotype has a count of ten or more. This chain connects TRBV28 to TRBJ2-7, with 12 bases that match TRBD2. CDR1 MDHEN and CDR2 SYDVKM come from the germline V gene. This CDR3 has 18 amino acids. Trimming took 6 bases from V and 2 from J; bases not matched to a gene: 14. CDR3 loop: CASSFNLGLAGQTYEQYF. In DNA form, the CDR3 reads TGTGCCAGCAGCTTTAACTTGGGACTAGCGGGCCAGACCTACGAGCAGTACTTC.

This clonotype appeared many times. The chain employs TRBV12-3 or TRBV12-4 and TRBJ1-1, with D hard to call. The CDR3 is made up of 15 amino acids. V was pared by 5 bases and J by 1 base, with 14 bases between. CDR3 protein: CASSPGLGGNTEAFF. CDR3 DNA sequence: TGTGCCAGCAGTCCAGGTTTGGGTGGGAACACTGAAGCTTTCTTT.

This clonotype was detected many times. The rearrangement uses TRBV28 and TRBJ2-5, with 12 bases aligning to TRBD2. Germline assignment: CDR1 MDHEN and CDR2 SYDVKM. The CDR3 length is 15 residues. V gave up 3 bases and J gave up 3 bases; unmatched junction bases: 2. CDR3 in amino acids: CASSFLAGGKETQYF. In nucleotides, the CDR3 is TGTGCCAGCAGTTTCCTAGCGGGAGGGAAAGAGACCCAGTACTTC.

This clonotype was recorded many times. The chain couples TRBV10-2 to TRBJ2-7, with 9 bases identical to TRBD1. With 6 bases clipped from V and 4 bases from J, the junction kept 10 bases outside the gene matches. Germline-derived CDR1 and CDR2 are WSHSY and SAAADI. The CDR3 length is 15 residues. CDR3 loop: CASRPPGQGTYEQYF. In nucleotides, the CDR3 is TGCGCCAGCAGACCCCCGGGACAGGGAACTTACGAGCAGTACTTC.

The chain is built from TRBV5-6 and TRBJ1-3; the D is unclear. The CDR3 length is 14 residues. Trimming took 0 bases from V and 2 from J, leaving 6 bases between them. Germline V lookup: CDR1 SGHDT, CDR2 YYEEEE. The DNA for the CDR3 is TGTGCCAGCAGCTTGGACAGAGCTGGAAACACCATATATTTT. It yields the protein CASSLDRAGNTIYF.

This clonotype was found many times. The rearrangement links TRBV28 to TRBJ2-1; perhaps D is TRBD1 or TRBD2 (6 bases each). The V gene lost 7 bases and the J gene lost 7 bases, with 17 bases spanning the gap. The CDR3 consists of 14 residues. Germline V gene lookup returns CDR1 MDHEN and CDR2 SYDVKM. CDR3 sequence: CASTGGRGGNEQFF. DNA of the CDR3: TGTGCCAGCACCGGAGGGAGAGGGGGTAATGAGCAGTTCTTC.

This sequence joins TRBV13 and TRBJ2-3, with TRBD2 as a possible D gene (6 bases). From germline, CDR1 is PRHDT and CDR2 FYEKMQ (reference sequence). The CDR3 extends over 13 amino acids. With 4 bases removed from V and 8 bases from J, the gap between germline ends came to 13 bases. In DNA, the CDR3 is TGTGCCAGCAGCTCGGGACTCCCGGGTACGCAGTATTTT. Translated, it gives CASSSGLPGTQYF.

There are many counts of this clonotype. This chain's CDR3 is CAISALLSGTSGTDTQYF. The CDR3 DNA sequence: TGTGCCATCAGTGCTCTTCTATCAGGGACTAGCGGCACAGATACGCAGTATTTT. The chain joins TRBV10-3 to TRBJ2-3, with 10 bases identical to TRBD2. The CDR3 extends over 18 amino acids. Germline V gene data show CDR1 as ENHRY and CDR2 as SYGVKD. With V trimmed by 4 bases and J by 1 base, 11 bases remained unmatched.

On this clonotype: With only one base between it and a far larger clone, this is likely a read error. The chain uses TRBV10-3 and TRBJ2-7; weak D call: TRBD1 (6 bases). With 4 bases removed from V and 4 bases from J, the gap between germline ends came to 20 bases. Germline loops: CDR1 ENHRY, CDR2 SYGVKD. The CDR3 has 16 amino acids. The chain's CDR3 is CAISGGLAPLLYEQYF. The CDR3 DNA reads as TGTGCCATCAGTGGGGGGCTAGCCCCCCTTTTATACGAGCAGTACTTC.

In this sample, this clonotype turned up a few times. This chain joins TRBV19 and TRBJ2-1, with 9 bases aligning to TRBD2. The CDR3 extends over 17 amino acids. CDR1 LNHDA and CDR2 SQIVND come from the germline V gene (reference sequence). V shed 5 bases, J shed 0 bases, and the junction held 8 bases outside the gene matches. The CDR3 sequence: CASSPSRSGSSYNEQFF. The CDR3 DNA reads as TGTGCCAGTAGTCCGAGCCGTAGCGGGAGCTCCTACAATGAGCAGTTCTTC.

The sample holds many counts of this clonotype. This chain's CDR3 is CSVEERTGGWYDTDTQYF. The CDR3 coding sequence is TGCAGCGTTGAAGAAAGGACAGGGGGCTGGTATGACACAGATACGCAGTATTTT. J is TRBJ2-3 and V is TRBV29-1; 11 bases match TRBD1. The CDR3 sequence is 18 residues long. V gave up 0 bases and J gave up 2 bases; unmatched junction bases: 10. Germline values: CDR1 SQVTM, CDR2 ANQGSEA.

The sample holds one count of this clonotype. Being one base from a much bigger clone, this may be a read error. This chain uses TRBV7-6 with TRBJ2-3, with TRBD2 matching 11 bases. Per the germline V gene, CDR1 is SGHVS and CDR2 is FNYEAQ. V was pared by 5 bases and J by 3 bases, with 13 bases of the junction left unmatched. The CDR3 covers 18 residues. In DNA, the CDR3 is TGTGCCAGCAGCCGACGACTAGCGGGAAGGCCGTCGACAGATACGCAGTATTTT. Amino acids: CASSRRLAGRPSTDTQYF. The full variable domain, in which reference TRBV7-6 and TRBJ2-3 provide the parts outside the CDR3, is GAGVSQSPRYKVTKRGQDVALRCDPISGHVSLYWYRQALGQGPEFLTYFNYEAQQDKSGLPNDRFSAERPEGSISTLTIQRTEQRDSAMYRCASSRRLAGRPSTDTQYFGPGTRLTVL.

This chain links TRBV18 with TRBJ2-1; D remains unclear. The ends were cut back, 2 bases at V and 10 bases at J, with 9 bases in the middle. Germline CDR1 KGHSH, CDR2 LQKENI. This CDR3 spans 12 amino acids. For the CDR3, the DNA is TGTGCCAGCTCACCAGTGGGCCCCGAGCAGTTCTTC. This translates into CASSPVGPEQFF.

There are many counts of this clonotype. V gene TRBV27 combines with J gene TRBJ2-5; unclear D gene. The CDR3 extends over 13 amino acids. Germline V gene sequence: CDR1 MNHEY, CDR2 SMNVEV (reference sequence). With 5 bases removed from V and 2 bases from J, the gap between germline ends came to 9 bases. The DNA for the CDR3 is TGTGCCAGCAGTAACTATGTACAAGAGACCCAGTACTTC. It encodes CASSNYVQETQYF.

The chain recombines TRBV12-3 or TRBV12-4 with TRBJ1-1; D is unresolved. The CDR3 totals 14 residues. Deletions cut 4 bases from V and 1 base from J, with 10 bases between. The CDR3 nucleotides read TGTGCCAGCAGTTCCCAGTTTCAGAACACTGAAGCTTTCTTT. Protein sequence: CASSSQFQNTEAFF.

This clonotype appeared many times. The CDR3 protein is CASSFREVSYEQYF. CDR3 bases: TGCGCCAGCAGCTTCCGGGAGGTTTCCTACGAGCAGTACTTC. This chain joins TRBV5-1 and TRBJ2-7, with 7 bases fitting TRBD2. The V segment lost 2 bases and the J segment 1 base; nucleotides outside the gene matches: 3. The germline V gene encodes CDR1 SGHRS and CDR2 YFSETQ. This CDR3 region has 14 residues.

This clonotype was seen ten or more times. CDR3 nucleotides: TGTGCCAGCAGTTACGGGACAGGCCAGGCCTACGAGCAGTACTTC. It codes for CASSYGTGQAYEQYF. V gene TRBV27 combines with J gene TRBJ2-7, with 8 bases aligning to TRBD1. Germline lookup yields CDR1 MNHEY and CDR2 SMNVEV (reference sequence). V shed 4 bases, J shed 2 bases, and the junction held 7 bases outside the gene matches. CDR3 length equals 15 residues.

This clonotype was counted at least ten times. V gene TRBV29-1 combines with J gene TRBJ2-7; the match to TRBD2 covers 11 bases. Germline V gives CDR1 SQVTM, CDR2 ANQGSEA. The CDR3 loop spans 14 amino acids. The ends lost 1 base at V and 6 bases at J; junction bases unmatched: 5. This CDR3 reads CSVEADSGRGEQYF. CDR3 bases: TGCAGCGTTGAAGCTGATAGCGGGAGGGGCGAGCAGTACTTC.

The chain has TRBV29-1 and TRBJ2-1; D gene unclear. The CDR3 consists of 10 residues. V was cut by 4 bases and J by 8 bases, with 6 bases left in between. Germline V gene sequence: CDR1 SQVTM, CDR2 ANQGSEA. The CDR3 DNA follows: TGCAGCGTTGGTTCCCATGAGCAGTTCTTC. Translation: CSVGSHEQFF.

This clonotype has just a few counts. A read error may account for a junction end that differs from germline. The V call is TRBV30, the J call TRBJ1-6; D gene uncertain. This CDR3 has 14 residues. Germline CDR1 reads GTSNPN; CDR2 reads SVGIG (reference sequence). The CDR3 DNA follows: TGTGCCTGGTGTCGGGATTCATCGAATTCACCCCTCTACTTT. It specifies CAWCRDSSNSPLYF. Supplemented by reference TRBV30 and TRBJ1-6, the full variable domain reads SQTIHQWPATLVQPVGSPLSLECTVEGTSNPNLYWYRQAAGRGLQLLFYSVGIGQISSEVPQNLSASRPQDRQFILSSKKLLLSDSGFYLCAWCRDSSNSPLYFGNGTRLTVT.

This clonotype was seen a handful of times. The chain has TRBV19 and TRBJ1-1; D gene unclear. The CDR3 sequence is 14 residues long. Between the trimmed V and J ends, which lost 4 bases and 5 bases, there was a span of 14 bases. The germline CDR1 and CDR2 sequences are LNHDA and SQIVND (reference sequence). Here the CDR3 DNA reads TGTGCCAGTAGTACCTCGGGAGTGAGGACTGAAGCTTTCTTT. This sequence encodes CASSTSGVRTEAFF.

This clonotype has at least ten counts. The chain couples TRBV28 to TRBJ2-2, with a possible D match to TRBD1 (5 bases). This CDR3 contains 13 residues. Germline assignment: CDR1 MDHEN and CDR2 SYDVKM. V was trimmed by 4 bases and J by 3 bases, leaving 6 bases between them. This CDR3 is CASSSRDTGELFF. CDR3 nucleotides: TGTGCCAGCAGTTCCAGGGACACCGGGGAGCTGTTTTTT. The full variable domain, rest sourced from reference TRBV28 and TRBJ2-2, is DVKVTQSSRYLVKRTGEKVFLECVQDMDHENMFWYRQDPGLGLRLIYFSYDVKMKEKGDIPEGYSVSREKKERFSLILESASTNQTSMYLCASSSRDTGELFFGEGSRLTVL.

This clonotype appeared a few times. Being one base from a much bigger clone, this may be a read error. CDR3 in amino acids: CASSLFSDTQYF. Written as DNA, the CDR3 is TGTGCCAGCAGTTTATTTTCAGATACGCAGTATTTT. This chain joins TRBV28 and TRBJ2-3, with D unresolved. V lost 1 base and J 4 bases, leaving 3 bases between the germline ends. Germline lookup yields CDR1 MDHEN and CDR2 SYDVKM. The CDR3 totals 12 residues.